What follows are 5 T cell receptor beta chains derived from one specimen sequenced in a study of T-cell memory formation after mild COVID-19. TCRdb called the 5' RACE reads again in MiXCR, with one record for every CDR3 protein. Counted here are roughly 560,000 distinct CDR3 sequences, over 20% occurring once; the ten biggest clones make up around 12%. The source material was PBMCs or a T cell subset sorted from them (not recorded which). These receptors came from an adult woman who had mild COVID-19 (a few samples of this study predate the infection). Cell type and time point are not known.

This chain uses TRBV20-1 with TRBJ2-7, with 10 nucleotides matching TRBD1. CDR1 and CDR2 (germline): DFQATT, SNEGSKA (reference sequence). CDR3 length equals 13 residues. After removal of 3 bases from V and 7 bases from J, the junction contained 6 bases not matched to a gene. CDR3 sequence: CSASRQGASEQYF. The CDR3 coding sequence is TGCAGTGCTAGCAGACAGGGGGCGAGTGAGCAGTACTTC.

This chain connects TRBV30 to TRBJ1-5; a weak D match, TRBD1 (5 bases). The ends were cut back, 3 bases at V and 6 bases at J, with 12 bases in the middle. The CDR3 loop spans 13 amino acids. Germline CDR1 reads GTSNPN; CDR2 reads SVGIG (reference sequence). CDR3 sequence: CAWSPFGTQPQHF. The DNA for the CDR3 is TGTGCCTGGAGCCCCTTCGGGACTCAGCCCCAGCATTTT.

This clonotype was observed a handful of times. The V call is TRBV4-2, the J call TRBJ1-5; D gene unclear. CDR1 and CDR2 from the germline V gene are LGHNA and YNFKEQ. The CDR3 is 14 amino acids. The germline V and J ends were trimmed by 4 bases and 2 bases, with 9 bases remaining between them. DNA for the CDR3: TGTGCCAGCAGCCTAGATCAGGGCAATCAGCCCCAGCATTTT. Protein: CASSLDQGNQPQHF.

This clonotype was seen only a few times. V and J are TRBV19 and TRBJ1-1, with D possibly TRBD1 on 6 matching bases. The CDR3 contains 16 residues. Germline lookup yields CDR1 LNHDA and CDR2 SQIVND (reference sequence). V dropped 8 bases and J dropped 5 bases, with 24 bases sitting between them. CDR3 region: CASRLGAQGQWTEAFF. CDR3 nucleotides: TGTGCCAGTCGGTTGGGGGCGCAAGGACAGTGGACTGAAGCTTTCTTT.

DNA for the CDR3: TGTGCCAGTATAAAGTCAGGGCGCGGCACTGAAGCTTTCTTT. Residues: CASIKSGRGTEAFF. The chain has TRBV19 and TRBJ1-1; maybe TRBD1 (5 bases). Germline CDR1 and CDR2: LNHDA and SQIVND (reference sequence). Trimming stripped 7 bases from V and 4 bases from J, with 16 bases between. There are 14 residues in the CDR3.